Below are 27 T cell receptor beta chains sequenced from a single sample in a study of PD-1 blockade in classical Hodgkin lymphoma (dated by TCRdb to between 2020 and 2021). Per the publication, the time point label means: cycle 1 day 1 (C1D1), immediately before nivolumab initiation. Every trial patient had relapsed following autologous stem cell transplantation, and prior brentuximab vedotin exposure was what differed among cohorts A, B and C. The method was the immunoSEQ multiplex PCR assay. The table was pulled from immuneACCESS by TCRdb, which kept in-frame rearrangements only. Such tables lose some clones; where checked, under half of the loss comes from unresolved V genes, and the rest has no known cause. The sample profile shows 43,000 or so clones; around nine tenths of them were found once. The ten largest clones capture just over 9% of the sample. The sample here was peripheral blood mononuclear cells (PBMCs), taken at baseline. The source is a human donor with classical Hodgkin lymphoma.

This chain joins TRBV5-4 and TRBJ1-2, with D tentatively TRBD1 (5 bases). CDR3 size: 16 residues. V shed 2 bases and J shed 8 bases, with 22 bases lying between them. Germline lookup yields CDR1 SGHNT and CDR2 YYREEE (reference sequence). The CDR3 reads CASSFEPGLSRRGYTF. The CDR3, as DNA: TGTGCCAGCAGCTTTGAACCGGGACTCTCCCGGCGGGGCTACACCTTC.

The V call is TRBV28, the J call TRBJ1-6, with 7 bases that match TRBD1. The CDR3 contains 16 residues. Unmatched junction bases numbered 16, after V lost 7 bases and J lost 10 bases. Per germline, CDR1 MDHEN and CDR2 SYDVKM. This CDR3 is CASNPGGAGGHSPLHF. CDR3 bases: TGTGCCAGCAATCCAGGGGGTGCGGGGGGTCACTCACCCCTCCACTTT.

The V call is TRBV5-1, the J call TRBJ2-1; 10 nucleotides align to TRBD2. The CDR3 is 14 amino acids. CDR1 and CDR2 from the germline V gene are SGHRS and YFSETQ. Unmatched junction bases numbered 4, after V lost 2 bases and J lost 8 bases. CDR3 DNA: TGCGCCAGCAGCTTTTCTAGCGGGGGATATGAGCAGTTCTTC. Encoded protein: CASSFSSGGYEQFF.

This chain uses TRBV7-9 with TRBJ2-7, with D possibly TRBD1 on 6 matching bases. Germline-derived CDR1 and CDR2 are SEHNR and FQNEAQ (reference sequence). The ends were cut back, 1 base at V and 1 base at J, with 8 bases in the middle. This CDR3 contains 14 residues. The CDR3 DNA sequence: TGTGCCAGCAGCTTAGGGACAGTTTCCTACGAGCAGTACTTC. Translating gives CASSLGTVSYEQYF.

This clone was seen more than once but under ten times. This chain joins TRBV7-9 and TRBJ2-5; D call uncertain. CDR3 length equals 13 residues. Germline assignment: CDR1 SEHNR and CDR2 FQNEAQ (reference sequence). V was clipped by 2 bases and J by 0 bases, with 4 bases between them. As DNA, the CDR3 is TGTGCCAGCAGCTTACAAGACCAAGAGACCCAGTACTTC. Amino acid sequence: CASSLQDQETQYF.

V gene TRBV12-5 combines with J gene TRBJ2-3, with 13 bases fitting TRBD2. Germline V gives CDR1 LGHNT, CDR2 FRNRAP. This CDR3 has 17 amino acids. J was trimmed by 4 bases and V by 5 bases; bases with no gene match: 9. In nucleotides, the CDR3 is TGTGCTAGTGGTGCGGGGGGACTAGCGGGGTTCGCAGATACGCAGTATTTT. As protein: CASGAGGLAGFADTQYF.

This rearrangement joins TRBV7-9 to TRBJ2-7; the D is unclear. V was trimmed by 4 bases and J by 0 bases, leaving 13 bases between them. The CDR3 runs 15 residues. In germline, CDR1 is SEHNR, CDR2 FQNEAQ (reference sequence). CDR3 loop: CASSSVGGDSYEQYF. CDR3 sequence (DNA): TGTGCCAGCAGCTCCGTTGGTGGGGACTCCTACGAGCAGTACTTC.

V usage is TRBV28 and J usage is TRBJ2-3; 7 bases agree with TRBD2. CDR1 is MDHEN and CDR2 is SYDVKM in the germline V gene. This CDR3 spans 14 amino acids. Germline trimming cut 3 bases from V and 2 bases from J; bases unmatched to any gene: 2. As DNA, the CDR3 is TGTGCCAGCAGTTTCGGGGGGACCACAGATACGCAGTATTTT. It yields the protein CASSFGGTTDTQYF.

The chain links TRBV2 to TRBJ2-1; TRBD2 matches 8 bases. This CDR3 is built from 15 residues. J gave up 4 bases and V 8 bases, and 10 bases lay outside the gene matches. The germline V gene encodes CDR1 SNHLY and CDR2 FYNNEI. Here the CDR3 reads CASPPRGGLYNEQFF. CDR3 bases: TGTGCCAGCCCCCCCCGGGGGGGTCTATACAATGAGCAGTTCTTC.

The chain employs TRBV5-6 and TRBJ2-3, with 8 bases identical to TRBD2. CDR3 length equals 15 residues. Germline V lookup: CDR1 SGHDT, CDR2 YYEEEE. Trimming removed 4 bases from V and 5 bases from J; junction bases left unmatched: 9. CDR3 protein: CASSPGLAGRDTQYF. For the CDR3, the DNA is TGTGCCAGCAGCCCCGGGCTAGCGGGTAGAGATACGCAGTATTTT.

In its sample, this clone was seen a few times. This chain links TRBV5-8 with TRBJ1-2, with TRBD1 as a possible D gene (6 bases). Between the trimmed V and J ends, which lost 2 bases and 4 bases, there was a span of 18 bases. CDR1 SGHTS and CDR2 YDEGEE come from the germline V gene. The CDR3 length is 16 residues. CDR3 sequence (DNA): TGTGCCAGCAGCTTAGCGACAGGACTGTCTTTCTATGGCTACACCTTC. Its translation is CASSLATGLSFYGYTF. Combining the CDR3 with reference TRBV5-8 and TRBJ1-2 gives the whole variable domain EAGVTQSPTHLIKTRGQQATLRCSPISGHTSVYWYQQALGLGLQFLLWYDEGEERNRGNFPPRFSGRQFPNYSSELNVNALELEDSALYLCASSLATGLSFYGYTFGSGTRLTVV.

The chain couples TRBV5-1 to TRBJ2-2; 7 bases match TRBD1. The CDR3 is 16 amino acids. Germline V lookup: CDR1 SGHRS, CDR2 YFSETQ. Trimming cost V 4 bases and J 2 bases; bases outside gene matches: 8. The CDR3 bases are TGCGCCAGCAGCCACAGGTCAGGGGGAAACACCGGGGAGCTGTTTTTT. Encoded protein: CASSHRSGGNTGELFF.

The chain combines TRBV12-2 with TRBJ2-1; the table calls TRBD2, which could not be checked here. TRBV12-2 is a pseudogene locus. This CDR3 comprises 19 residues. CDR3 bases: TGTGCAAGTCGCGACCCGGGACTAGCGGCCTCTCGCTCCTACAATGAGCAGTTCTTC. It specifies CASRDPGLAASRSYNEQFF.

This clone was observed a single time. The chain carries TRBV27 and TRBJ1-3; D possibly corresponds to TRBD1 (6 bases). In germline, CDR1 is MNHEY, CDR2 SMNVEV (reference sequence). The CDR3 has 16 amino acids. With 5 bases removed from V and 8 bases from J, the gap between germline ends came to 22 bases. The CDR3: CASSHRDNPRGDTIYF. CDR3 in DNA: TGTGCCAGCAGTCACCGGGACAACCCTCGGGGGGACACCATATATTTT.

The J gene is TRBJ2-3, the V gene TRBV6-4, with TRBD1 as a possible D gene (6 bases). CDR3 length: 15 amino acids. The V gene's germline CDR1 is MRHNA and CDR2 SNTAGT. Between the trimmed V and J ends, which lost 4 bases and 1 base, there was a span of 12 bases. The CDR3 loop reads CASSAQGMGTDTQYF. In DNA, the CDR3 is TGTGCCAGCAGTGCGCAGGGGATGGGCACAGATACGCAGTATTTT.

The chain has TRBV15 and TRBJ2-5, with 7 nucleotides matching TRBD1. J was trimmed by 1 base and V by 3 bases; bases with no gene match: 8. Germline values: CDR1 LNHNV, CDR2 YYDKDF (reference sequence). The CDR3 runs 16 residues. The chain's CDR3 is CATSRGDSTGQETQYF. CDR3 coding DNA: TGTGCCACCAGCAGGGGGGACAGCACGGGCCAAGAGACCCAGTACTTC.

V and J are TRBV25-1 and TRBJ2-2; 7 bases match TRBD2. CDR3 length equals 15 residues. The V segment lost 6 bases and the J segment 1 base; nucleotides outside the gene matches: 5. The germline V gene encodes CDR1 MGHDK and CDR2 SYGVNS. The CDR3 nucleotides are TGTGCCAGCAGCGGGGGGACGGTGAACACCGGGGAGCTGTTTTTT. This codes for CASSGGTVNTGELFF. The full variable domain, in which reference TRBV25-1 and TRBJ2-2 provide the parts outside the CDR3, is EADIYQTPRYLVIGTGKKITLECSQTMGHDKMYWYQQDPGMELHLIHYSYGVNSTEKGDLSSESTVSRIRTEHFPLTLESARPSHTSQYLCASSGGTVNTGELFFGEGSRLTVL.

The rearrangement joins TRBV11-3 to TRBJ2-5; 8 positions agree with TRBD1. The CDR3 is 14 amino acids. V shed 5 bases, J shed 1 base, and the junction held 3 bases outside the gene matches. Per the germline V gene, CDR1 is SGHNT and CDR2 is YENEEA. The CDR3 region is CASSDDRGQETQYF. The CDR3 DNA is TGTGCCAGCAGCGACGACAGGGGCCAAGAGACCCAGTACTTC. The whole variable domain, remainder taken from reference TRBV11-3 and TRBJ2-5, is EAGVVQSPRYKIIEKKQPVAFWCNPISGHNTLYWYLQNLGQGPELLIRYENEEAVDDSQLPKDRFSAERLKGVDSTLKIQPAELGDSAVYLCASSDDRGQETQYFGPGTRLLVL.

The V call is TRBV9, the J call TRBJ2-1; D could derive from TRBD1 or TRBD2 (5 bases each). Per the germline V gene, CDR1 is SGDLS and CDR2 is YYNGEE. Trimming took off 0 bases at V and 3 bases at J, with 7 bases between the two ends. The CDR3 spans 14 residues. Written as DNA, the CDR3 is TGTGCCAGCAGCGTAGAGGGACGCTACAATGAGCAGTTCTTC. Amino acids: CASSVEGRYNEQFF.

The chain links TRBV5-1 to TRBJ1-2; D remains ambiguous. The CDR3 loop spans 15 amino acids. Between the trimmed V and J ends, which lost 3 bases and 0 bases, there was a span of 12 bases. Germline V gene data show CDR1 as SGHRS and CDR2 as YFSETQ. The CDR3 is CASSSPRQTNYGYTF. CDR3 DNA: TGCGCCAGCAGCTCCCCCCGGCAGACTAACTATGGCTACACCTTC.

The CDR3 protein is CASSVSGSTDTQYF. The CDR3 DNA reads as TGCGCCAGCAGTGTTAGCGGGAGCACAGATACGCAGTATTTT. V and J are TRBV4-3 and TRBJ2-3; TRBD2 matches at 7 bases. The CDR3 is 14 residues long. The V gene end was trimmed by 6 bases and the J gene end by 0 bases; junction bases not matched to a gene: 3. The germline V gene has CDR1 LGHNA and CDR2 YSLEER.

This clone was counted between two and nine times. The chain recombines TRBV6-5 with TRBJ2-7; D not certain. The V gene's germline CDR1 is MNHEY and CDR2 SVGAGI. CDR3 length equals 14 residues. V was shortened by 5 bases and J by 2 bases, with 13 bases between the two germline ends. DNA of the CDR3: TGTGCCAGCAGTATCCTCGGACGGGCCTACGAGCAGTACTTC. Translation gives CASSILGRAYEQYF.

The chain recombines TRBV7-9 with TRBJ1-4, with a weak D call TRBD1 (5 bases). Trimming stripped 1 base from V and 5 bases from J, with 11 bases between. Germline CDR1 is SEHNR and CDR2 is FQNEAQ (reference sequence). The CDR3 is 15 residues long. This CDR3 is CASSLGGVANEKLFF. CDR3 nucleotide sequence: TGTGCCAGCAGCTTAGGGGGGGTCGCGAATGAAAAACTGTTTTTT.

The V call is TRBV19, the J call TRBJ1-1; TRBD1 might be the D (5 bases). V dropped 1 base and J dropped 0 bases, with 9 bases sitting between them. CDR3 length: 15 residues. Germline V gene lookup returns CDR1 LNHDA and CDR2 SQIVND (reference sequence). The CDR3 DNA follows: TGTGCCAGTAGTATAGGAAGGGGAGTGAACACTGAAGCTTTCTTT. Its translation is CASSIGRGVNTEAFF. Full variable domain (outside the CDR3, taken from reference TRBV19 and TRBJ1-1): DGGITQSPKYLFRKEGQNVTLSCEQNLNHDAMYWYRQDPGQGLRLIYYSQIVNDFQKGDIAEGYSVSREKKESFPLTVTSAQKNPTAFYLCASSIGRGVNTEAFFGQGTRLTVV.

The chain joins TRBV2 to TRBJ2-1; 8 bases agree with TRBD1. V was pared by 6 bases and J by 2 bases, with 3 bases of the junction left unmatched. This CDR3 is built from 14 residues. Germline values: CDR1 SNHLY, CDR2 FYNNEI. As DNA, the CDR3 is TGTGCCAGCAGAGAGGACAGGGCCTACAATGAGCAGTTCTTC. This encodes CASREDRAYNEQFF.

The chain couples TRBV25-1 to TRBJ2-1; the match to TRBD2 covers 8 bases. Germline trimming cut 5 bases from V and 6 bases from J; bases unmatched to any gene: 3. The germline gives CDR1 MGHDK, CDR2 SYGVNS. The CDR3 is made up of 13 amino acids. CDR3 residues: CASSFSGVNEQFF. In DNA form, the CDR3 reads TGTGCCAGCAGTTTTAGCGGGGTCAATGAGCAGTTCTTC.

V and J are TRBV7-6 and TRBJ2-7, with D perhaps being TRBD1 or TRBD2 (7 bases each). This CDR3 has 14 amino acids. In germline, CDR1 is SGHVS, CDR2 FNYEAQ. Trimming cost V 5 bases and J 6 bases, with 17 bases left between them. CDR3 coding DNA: TGTGCCAGCAGCCCCCTGGGGAGGGGGCGCGAGCAGTACTTC. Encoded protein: CASSPLGRGREQYF. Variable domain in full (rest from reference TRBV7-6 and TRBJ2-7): GAGVSQSPRYKVTKRGQDVALRCDPISGHVSLYWYRQALGQGPEFLTYFNYEAQQDKSGLPNDRFSAERPEGSISTLTIQRTEQRDSAMYRCASSPLGRGREQYFGPGTRLTVT.